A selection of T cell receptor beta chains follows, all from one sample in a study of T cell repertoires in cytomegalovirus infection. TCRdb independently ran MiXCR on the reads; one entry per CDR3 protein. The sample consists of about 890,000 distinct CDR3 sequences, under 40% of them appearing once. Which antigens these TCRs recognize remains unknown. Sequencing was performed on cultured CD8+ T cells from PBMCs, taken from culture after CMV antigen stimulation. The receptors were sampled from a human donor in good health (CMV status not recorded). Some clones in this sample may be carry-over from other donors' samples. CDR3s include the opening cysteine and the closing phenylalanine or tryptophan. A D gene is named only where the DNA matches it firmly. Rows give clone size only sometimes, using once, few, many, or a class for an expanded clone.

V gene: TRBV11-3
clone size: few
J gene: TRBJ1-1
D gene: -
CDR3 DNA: TGTGCCAGCAGCTTGCGGATGTGGACTGAAGCTTTCTTT
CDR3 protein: CASSLRMWTEAFF

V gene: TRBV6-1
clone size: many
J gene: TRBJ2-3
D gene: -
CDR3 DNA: TGTGCCACTGAATGGACATGGACAGCAGGCACAGATACGCAGTATTTT
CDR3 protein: CATEWTWTAGTDTQYF

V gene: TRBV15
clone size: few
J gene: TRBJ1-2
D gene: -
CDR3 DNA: TGTGCCACCAGCAGAGTACCCCCAGGGACAACTGGCTACACCTTC
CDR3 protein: CATSRVPPGTTGYTF

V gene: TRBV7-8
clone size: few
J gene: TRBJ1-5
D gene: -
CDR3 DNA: TGTGCCAGCAGCTTAAATGGCCGGACAGTCCATCAGCCCCAGCATTTT
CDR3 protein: CASSLNGRTVHQPQHF

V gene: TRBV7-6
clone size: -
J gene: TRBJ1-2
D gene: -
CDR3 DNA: TGTGCCAGCAGCGCCAGCCTAGCTGTGGACACCTTC
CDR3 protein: CASSASLAVDTF

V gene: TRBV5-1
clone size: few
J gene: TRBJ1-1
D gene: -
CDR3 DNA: TGCGCCAGCAGATGGGGAGGGGCCACTGAAGCTTTCTTT
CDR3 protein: CASRWGGATEAFF

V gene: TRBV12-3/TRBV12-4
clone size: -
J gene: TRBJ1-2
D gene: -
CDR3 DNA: TGTGCCAGCAGTTCAGGGCGGTTCGGCTACACCTTC
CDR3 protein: CASSSGRFGYTF

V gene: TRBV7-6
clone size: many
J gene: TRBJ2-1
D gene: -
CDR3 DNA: TGTGCCAGCAGCTTAGCCCGGCGGGTCTACAATGAGCAGTTCTTC
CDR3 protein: CASSLARRVYNEQFF

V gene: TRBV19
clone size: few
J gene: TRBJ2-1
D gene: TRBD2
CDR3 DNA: TGTGCCAGTAGTATAGCTGAACTAGCGGGGGGACACTCCAATGAGCAGTTCTTC
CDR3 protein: CASSIAELAGGHSNEQFF

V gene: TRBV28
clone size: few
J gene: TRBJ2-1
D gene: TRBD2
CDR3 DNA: TGTGCCAGCAGAGTAGTCGGGGGGTCACCTCTCTACAATGAGCAGTTCTTC
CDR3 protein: CASRVVGGSPLYNEQFF

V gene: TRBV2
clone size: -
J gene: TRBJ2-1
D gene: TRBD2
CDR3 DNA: TGTGCCAGCAGGGCCCCGGGCGGGGGGGGAAATGAGCAGTTCTTC
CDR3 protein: CASRAPGGGGNEQFF

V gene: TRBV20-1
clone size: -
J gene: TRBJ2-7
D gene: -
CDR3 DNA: TGCAGTGCTAGAGATCTCGGTGACGCCTCCTACGAGCAGTACTTC
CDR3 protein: CSARDLGDASYEQYF

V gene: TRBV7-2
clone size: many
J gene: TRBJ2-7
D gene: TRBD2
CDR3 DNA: TGTGCCAGCAGCCCCTGGGTAGCGGGGAGATCTATGGCATACGAGCAGTACTTC
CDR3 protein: CASSPWVAGRSMAYEQYF

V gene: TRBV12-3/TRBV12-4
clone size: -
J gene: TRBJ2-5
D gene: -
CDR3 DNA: TGTGCCAGCAGTTCGGCAGGGAAAGAGACCCAGTACTTC
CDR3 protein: CASSSAGKETQYF

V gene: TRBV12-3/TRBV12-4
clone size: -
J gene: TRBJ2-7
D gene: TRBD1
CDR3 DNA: TGTGCCAGCAGTCCCGGGACAGGGAGAGGTTACGAGCAGTACTTC
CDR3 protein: CASSPGTGRGYEQYF

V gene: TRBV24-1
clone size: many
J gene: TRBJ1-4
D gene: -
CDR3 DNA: TGTGCCACCAGTGATTTCAGGGTTGAAAAACTGTTTTTT
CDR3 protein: CATSDFRVEKLFF

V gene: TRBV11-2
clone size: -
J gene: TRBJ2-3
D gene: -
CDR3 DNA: TGTGCCAGCAGCTTAGTCAAGGACCCAAGCACAGATACGCAGTATTTT
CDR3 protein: CASSLVKDPSTDTQYF

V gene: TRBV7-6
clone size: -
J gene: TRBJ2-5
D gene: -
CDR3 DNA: TGTGCCAGCAGCGCCAGACCCAGCTCGGCAGATGAGACCCAGTACTTC
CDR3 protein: CASSARPSSADETQYF

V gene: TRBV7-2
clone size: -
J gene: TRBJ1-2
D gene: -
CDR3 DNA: TGTGCCAGCAGCTTAAGTGGGGAAGAGGGTGGCTACACCTTC
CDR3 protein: CASSLSGEEGGYTF

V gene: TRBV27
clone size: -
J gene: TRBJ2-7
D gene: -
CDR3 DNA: TGTGCCAGCAGTTTATACTGGGGGTACGAGCAGTACTTC
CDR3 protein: CASSLYWGYEQYF

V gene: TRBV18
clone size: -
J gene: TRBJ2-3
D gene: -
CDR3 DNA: TGTGCCAGCGGGCCGGGGCCAGATACGCAGTATTTT
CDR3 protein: CASGPGPDTQYF

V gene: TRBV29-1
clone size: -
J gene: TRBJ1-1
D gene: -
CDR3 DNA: TGCAGCGTTGATGGGTTCAGCGAATGGAGCACTGAAGCTTTCTTT
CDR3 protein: CSVDGFSEWSTEAFF

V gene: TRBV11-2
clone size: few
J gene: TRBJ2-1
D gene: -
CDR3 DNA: TGTGCCAGCAGCATCAGCGGTGAGCAGTTCTTC
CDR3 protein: CASSISGEQFF

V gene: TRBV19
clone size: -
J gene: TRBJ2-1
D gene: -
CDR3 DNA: TGTGCCACTACAAAAAAGGCGGGGAGGTCCGACAATGAGCAGTTCTTC
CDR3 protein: CATTKKAGRSDNEQFF

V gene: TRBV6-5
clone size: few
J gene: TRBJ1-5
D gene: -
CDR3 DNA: TGTGCCAGCAGTTATGGAGTGACGCAGCCCCAGCATTTT
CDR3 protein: CASSYGVTQPQHF

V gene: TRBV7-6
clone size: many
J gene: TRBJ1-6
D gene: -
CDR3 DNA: TGTGCCAGCAGCTCCGACCCAGGGATTGCTAACTATAATTCACCCCTCCACTTT
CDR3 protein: CASSSDPGIANYNSPLHF

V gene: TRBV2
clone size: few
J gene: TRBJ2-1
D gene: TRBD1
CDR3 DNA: TGTGCCAGCACTACTCCAGGGGGATCCTACAATGAGCAGTTCTTC
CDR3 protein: CASTTPGGSYNEQFF

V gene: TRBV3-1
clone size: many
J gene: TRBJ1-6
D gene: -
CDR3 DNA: TGTGCCAGCAGCCAAGTGAAGTCCTATAATTCACCCCTCCACTTT
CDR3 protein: CASSQVKSYNSPLHF

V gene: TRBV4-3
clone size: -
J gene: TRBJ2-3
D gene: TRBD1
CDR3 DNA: TGCGCCAGCAGCCTTTTTCCGGGACAGGACACAGATACGCAGTATTTT
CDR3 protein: CASSLFPGQDTDTQYF

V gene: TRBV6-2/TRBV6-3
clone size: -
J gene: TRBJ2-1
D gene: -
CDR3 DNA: TGTGCCAGCAGTTACTCGACCGGGCGAGATAGCTACAATGAGCAGTTCTTC
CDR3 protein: CASSYSTGRDSYNEQFF

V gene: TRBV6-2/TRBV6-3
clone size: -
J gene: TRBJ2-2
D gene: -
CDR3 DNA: TGTGCCAGCAGTTACGCGTCCGGGGAGCTGTTTTTT
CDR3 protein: CASSYASGELFF

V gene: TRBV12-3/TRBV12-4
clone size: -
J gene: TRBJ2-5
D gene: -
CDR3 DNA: TGTGCCAGCAGTCCCACAGTACCGGAGACCCAGTACTTC
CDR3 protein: CASSPTVPETQYF

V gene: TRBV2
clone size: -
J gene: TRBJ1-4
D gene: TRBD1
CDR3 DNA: TGTGCCAGCAGTGACCCGGGACAGTTTAATGAAAAACTGTTTTTT
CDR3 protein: CASSDPGQFNEKLFF

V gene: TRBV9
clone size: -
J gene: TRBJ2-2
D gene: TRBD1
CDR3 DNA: TGTGCCAGCAGAGACGGACAGGGGAGGGCGAACACCGGGGAGCTGTTTTTT
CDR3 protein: CASRDGQGRANTGELFF

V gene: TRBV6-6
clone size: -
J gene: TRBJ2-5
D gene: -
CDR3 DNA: TGTGCCAGCAGTTACTCCGCTGTGGACCAGTACTTC
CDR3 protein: CASSYSAVDQYF

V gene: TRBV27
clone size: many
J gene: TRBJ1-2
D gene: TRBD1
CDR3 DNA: TGTGCCAGCAGTACGACAGGGAACCGCTATGGCTACACCTTC
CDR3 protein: CASSTTGNRYGYTF

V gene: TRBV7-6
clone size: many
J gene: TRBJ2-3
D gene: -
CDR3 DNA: TGTGCCAGCAGCTTAGCATACAGAAGCACAGATACGCAGTATTTT
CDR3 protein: CASSLAYRSTDTQYF

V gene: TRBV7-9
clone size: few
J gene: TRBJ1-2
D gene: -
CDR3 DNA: TGTGCCAGCAGCTTTGTGGAAGCTAACTATGGCTACACCTTC
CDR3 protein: CASSFVEANYGYTF

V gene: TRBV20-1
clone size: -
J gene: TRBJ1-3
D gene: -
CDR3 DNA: TGCAGTGCTAGAGCCGGAAACACCATATATTTT
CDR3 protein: CSARAGNTIYF

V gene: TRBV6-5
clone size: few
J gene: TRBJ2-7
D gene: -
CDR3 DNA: TGTGCCAGCCTCGAGAGGGCAGGCGACTACGAGCAGTACTTC
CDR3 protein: CASLERAGDYEQYF

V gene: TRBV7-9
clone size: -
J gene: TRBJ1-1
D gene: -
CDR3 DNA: TGTGCCAGCAGCTTAGCGCACAGGGAGAACACTGAAGCTTTCTTT
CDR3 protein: CASSLAHRENTEAFF

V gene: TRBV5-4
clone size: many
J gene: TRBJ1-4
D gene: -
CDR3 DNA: TGTGCCAGCTCGGGGGGGAATGAAAAACTGTTTTTT
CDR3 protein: CASSGGNEKLFF

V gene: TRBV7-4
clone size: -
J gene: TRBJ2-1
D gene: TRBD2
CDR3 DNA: TGTGCCAGCAGCCCAGAACTAGCGGTAGCGGAGTACAATGAGCAGTTCTTC
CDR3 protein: CASSPELAVAEYNEQFF

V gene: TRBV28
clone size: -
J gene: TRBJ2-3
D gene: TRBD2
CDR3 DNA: TGTGCCAGCAGTGAAACGGGGGGGCCCGGCACAGATACGCAGTATTTT
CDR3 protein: CASSETGGPGTDTQYF

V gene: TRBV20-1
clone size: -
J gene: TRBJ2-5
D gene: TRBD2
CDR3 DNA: TGCAGTATGACTAGCGGGGGGTCCCCGGAGACCCAGTACTTC
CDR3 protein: CSMTSGGSPETQYF

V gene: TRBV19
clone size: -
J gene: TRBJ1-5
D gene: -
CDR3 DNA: TGTGCCAGTAGTCCCTGGTTGGCTCGAGGAAATCAGCCCCAGCATTTT
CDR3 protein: CASSPWLARGNQPQHF

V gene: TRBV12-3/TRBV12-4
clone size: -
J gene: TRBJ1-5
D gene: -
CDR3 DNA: TGTGCCAGCAGTATTGGGGACGGCAATCAGCCCCAGCATTTT
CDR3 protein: CASSIGDGNQPQHF

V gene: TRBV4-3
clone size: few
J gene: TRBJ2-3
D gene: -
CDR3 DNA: TGCGCCAGCAGCCCCGGGGTTTCCGATACGCAGTATTTT
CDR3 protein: CASSPGVSDTQYF

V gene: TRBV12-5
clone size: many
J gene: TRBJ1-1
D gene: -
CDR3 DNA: TGTGCTAGTGCCCAAGCTCGGTGGGGTAGAAGGGGGAACACTGAAGCTTTCTTT
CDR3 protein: CASAQARWGRRGNTEAFF

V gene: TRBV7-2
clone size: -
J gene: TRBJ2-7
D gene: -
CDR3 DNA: TGTGCCAGCAGCCCCTTAGGGGGGGCTACCTACGAGCAGTACTTC
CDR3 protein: CASSPLGGATYEQYF

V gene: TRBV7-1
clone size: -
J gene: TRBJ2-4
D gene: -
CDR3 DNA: TGTGCCAGCAGCTCGTATGAGGAGCCCAAAAACATTCAGTACTTC
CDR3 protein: CASSSYEEPKNIQYF

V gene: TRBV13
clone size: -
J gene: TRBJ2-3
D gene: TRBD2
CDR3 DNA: TGTGCCAGCAGCCATACCGGGACTAGCAGCACAGATACGCAGTATTTT
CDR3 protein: CASSHTGTSSTDTQYF

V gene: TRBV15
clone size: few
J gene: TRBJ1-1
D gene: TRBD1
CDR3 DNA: TGTGCCACCAGGGGGGACAGGGGGGCGAACACTGAAGCTTTCTTT
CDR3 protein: CATRGDRGANTEAFF

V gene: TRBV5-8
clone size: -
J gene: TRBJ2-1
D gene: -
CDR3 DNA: TGTGCCAGCAGCAGACAGTACCACGGGGACATTGAGCAGTTCTTC
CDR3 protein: CASSRQYHGDIEQFF